This passage covers 28 T cell receptor beta chains from one sample sequenced in a study of T-cell memory formation after mild COVID-19. TCRdb independently ran MiXCR on the 5' RACE reads; one entry per CDR3 protein. Of about 360,000 distinct CDR3 sequences in the sample, under 15% were seen once. The sample was PBMCs or a T cell subset sorted from them (not recorded which). The receptors were sampled from a man between 18 and 29 years old who had mild COVID-19 (a few samples of this study predate the infection). Cell type and time point are not known.

The chain links TRBV11-2 to TRBJ2-7; D not resolved. The germline V gene encodes CDR1 SGHAT and CDR2 FQNNGV. Trimming shortened V by 1 base and J by 6 bases, and 10 bases separated the two germline ends. The CDR3 consists of 13 residues. The CDR3, as DNA: TGTGCCAGCAGCTTAGCAGGCAGGTCCGAGCAGTACTTC. This encodes CASSLAGRSEQYF. The full variable domain, rest sourced from reference TRBV11-2 and TRBJ2-7, is EAGVAQSPRYKIIEKRQSVAFWCNPISGHATLYWYQQILGQGPKLLIQFQNNGVVDDSQLPKDRFSAERLKGVDSTLKIQPAKLEDSAVYLCASSLAGRSEQYFGPGTRLTVT.

This clonotype was found a few times. This chain links TRBV4-1 with TRBJ1-3; D gene ambiguous. The germline gives CDR1 MGHRA, CDR2 YSYEKL. CDR3 length: 15 amino acids. V was cut by 4 bases and J by 2 bases, with 12 bases left in between. CDR3 amino acids: CASSPLIGTGNTIYF. The CDR3 bases are TGCGCCAGCAGCCCACTGATAGGGACTGGAAACACCATATATTTT.

This clonotype has at least ten counts. V gene TRBV15 combines with J gene TRBJ2-3; D is perhaps TRBD2 (6 bases). The germline V gene has CDR1 LNHNV and CDR2 YYDKDF (reference sequence). Trimming removed 0 bases from V and 2 bases from J, with 12 bases in between. This CDR3 is built from 16 residues. CDR3 sequence reads: CATSRDGAGYTDTQYF. The CDR3 DNA is TGTGCCACCAGCAGAGATGGTGCGGGGTACACAGATACGCAGTATTTT.

This clonotype occurred many times. One end of the junction fails to match germline, which may point to a read error. J is TRBJ2-1 and V is TRBV7-2, with D uncertain. CDR3 size: 15 residues. The germline V gene has CDR1 SGHTA and CDR2 FQGNSA. The chain's CDR3 is CASSLVDILYTEQFF. CDR3 DNA: TGTGCCAGCAGCTTAGTGGATATTTTGTACACTGAGCAGTTCTTC.

The V gene is TRBV12-3 or TRBV12-4, the J gene TRBJ1-2; TRBD1 matches at 9 bases. Germline trimming cut 3 bases from V and 2 bases from J; bases unmatched to any gene: 1. The CDR3 runs 14 residues. CDR3 residues: CASSFTGGNYGYTF. CDR3 bases: TGTGCCAGCAGTTTTACAGGGGGCAACTATGGCTACACCTTC.

This chain joins TRBV20-1 and TRBJ2-3; TRBD1 matches 8 bases. The J segment lost 2 bases and the V segment lost 3 bases, leaving 13 bases of the junction unmatched. CDR3 size: 17 residues. Germline V CDR1 and CDR2: DFQATT, SNEGSKA (reference sequence). The CDR3, as DNA: TGCAGTGCTAGGATCCCCCCGGGACAGGCTCTCACAGATACGCAGTATTTT. Its protein product is CSARIPPGQALTDTQYF.

This rearrangement joins TRBV5-6 to TRBJ1-1; D perhaps matches TRBD1 (6 bases). The CDR3 length is 15 residues. The germline V gene has CDR1 SGHDT and CDR2 YYEEEE. The germline V and J ends were trimmed by 7 bases and 1 base, with 17 bases remaining between them. This chain's CDR3 is CASSGWGRWNTEAFF. The CDR3 region has the DNA TGTGCCAGCTCGGGGTGGGGGCGGTGGAACACTGAAGCTTTCTTT.

The sample holds a few counts of this clonotype. This chain uses TRBV4-2 with TRBJ2-5, with TRBD2 matching 10 bases. Looked up from germline, CDR1 is LGHNA and CDR2 is YNFKEQ. V shed 0 bases, J shed 5 bases, and the junction held 9 bases outside the gene matches. This CDR3 contains 17 residues. This CDR3 is CASSQDPAGGLVETQYF. The CDR3 nucleotides are TGTGCCAGCAGCCAAGATCCAGCGGGGGGGCTAGTGGAGACCCAGTACTTC.

This clonotype was observed many times. V is TRBV12-3 or TRBV12-4 and J is TRBJ2-1, with TRBD1 matching over 9 bases. CDR3 length equals 16 residues. V was clipped by 5 bases and J by 8 bases; unmatched bases: 13. CDR3 coding DNA: TGTGCCAGCAGTCCGGACAGGGGAAGAGGGGGGTATGAGCAGTTCTTC. Protein product: CASSPDRGRGGYEQFF.

This chain connects TRBV9 to TRBJ2-1; D may be TRBD2 (5 bases). The CDR3 is made up of 15 amino acids. The V gene's germline CDR1 is SGDLS and CDR2 YYNGEE. V lost 4 bases, J lost 7 bases, and 18 bases lay in between. The CDR3 region has the DNA TGTGCCAGCAGCCCTTCGGGGTCCCGGATGAATGAGCAGTTCTTC. Its protein is CASSPSGSRMNEQFF. Drawing the rest from reference TRBV9 and TRBJ2-1, the complete variable domain is DSGVTQTPKHLITATGQRVTLRCSPRSGDLSVYWYQQSLDQGLQFLIQYYNGEERAKGNILERFSAQQFPDLHSELNLSSLELGDSALYFCASSPSGSRMNEQFFGPGTRLTVL.

The rearrangement uses TRBV2 and TRBJ1-1; maybe TRBD1 (5 bases). Germline CDR1 SNHLY, CDR2 FYNNEI. The V end lost 4 bases, the J end lost 5 bases, and 17 bases lay between the germline ends. This CDR3 is built from 15 residues. The CDR3 DNA sequence: TGTGCCAGCAGTGCGCTCCCAGGGAGAAAGACTGAAGCTTTCTTT. It yields the protein CASSALPGRKTEAFF.

The chain recombines TRBV20-1 with TRBJ1-1; D unclear. The CDR3 runs to 13 residues. Per germline, CDR1 DFQATT and CDR2 SNEGSKA (reference sequence). Trimming took off 3 bases at V and 6 bases at J, with 14 bases between the two ends. CDR3 amino acids: CSASRATLAEAFF. CDR3 coding DNA: TGCAGTGCTAGTAGGGCGACGCTCGCTGAAGCTTTCTTT.

The rearrangement uses TRBV12-3 or TRBV12-4 and TRBJ1-5; D is possibly TRBD1 (5 bases). CDR3 length: 19 residues. With 8 bases removed from V and 2 bases from J, the gap between germline ends came to 28 bases. CDR3: CASPTTSGAGGYGNQPQHF. The CDR3 DNA reads as TGTGCCAGCCCCACTACGTCCGGGGCCGGGGGATACGGCAATCAGCCCCAGCATTTT.

The V and J genes are TRBV7-9 and TRBJ1-6, with D perhaps matching TRBD1 (6 bases). CDR3 length: 14 residues. Trimming took 3 bases from V and 9 from J, leaving 12 bases between them. Per the germline V gene, CDR1 is SEHNR and CDR2 is FQNEAQ (reference sequence). The CDR3: CASSLDRATSPLHF. The CDR3 DNA is TGTGCCAGCAGCTTGGACAGAGCTACTTCACCCCTCCACTTT.

The chain joins TRBV19 to TRBJ1-1; D is unresolved. Germline-derived CDR1 and CDR2 are LNHDA and SQIVND (reference sequence). The V and J ends lost 0 bases and 4 bases respectively, with 15 bases between them. CDR3 size: 16 residues. As DNA, the CDR3 is TGTGCCAGTAGTATAGATCCCGTTGGGGTGAGCACTGAAGCTTTCTTT. Amino acids: CASSIDPVGVSTEAFF.

This clonotype was recorded at least ten times. The V call is TRBV20-1, the J call TRBJ2-6; 7 positions match TRBD2. The J segment lost 0 bases and the V segment lost 6 bases, leaving 5 bases of the junction unmatched. Germline-derived CDR1 and CDR2 are DFQATT and SNEGSKA (reference sequence). This CDR3 is built from 15 residues. For the CDR3, the DNA is TGCAGTGCACTAGCGTCGAGCTCTGGGGCCAACGTCCTGACTTTC. Translated: CSALASSSGANVLTF.

CDR3 protein: CASGPSRVPDTQYF. In nucleotides, the CDR3 is TGTGCTAGTGGCCCCAGCCGGGTCCCAGATACGCAGTATTTT. This chain uses TRBV12-5 with TRBJ2-3; D remains ambiguous. V was clipped by 6 bases and J by 4 bases, with 14 bases between them. Germline loops: CDR1 LGHNT, CDR2 FRNRAP. The CDR3 is 14 amino acids.

This clonotype was seen many times. This chain links TRBV5-1 with TRBJ2-3; the D is unclear. CDR1 SGHRS and CDR2 YFSETQ come from the germline V gene. Trimming cost V 3 bases and J 2 bases, with 4 bases left between them. This CDR3 comprises 12 residues. The CDR3 sequence: CASSSTTDTQYF. The CDR3 DNA reads TGCGCCAGCAGCTCGACCACAGATACGCAGTATTTT.

In its sample, this clonotype was seen once. This sequence joins TRBV28 and TRBJ2-7, with D unresolved. V was pared by 6 bases and J by 0 bases, with 9 bases between. CDR3 length equals 13 residues. Germline assignment: CDR1 MDHEN and CDR2 SYDVKM. The CDR3 DNA reads as TGTGCCAGCAGCATCAGAGTCTCCTACGAGCAGTACTTC. It codes for CASSIRVSYEQYF.

This clonotype has just a few counts. The V call is TRBV15, the J call TRBJ2-1; TRBD2 matches at 8 bases. J lost 2 bases, V lost 1 base, and 10 bases had no gene match. The CDR3 length is 18 residues. CDR1 is LNHNV and CDR2 is YYDKDF in the germline V gene (reference sequence). The CDR3, as DNA: TGTGCCACCAGCAGAGCCTTCACTACGGGGGGGCCCTACAATGAGCAGTTCTTC. It is translated as CATSRAFTTGGPYNEQFF.

The genes are TRBV7-2 and TRBJ2-3, with a tentative D call TRBD2 (6 bases). CDR1 SGHTA and CDR2 FQGNSA come from the germline V gene. The CDR3 is 15 residues long. The V and J ends lost 5 bases and 0 bases respectively, with 12 bases between them. The CDR3 protein is CASSRGASSTDTQYF. DNA of the CDR3: TGTGCCAGCAGCCGCGGGGCGAGTAGCACAGATACGCAGTATTTT.

About this clonotype itself: The junction departs from germline at one end; a sequencing error may be responsible. The J gene is TRBJ2-3, the V gene TRBV11-2; D may be TRBD1 (7 bases). Germline V CDR1 and CDR2: SGHAT, FQNNGV. This CDR3 comprises 13 residues. The CDR3 coding sequence is TGTGCCAGCAGATTAGACAGGGCAGGGAGGAAGTATTTT. Amino acid sequence: CASRLDRAGRKYF.

This clonotype was seen at least ten times. The CDR3: CASRDREETQYF. The CDR3 DNA sequence: TGTGCCAGCAGAGACAGGGAAGAGACCCAGTACTTC. The chain carries TRBV2 and TRBJ2-5; 7 nucleotides agree with TRBD1. V was pared by 6 bases and J by 3 bases, with 1 base of the junction left unmatched. Germline V gene lookup returns CDR1 SNHLY and CDR2 FYNNEI. The CDR3 has 12 residues.

This clonotype was seen a few times. The chain is built from TRBV20-1 and TRBJ2-7; a possible D gene is TRBD1 (6 bases). This CDR3 region has 14 residues. V was clipped by 1 base and J by 2 bases, with 12 bases between them. Germline lookup yields CDR1 DFQATT and CDR2 SNEGSKA (reference sequence). CDR3 protein: CSARAQGGAYEQYF. CDR3 DNA: TGCAGTGCTAGAGCACAGGGCGGAGCCTACGAGCAGTACTTC.

This chain links TRBV6-1 with TRBJ2-7; D unclear. Per germline, CDR1 MNHNS and CDR2 SASEGT. Trimming took off 6 bases at V and 1 base at J, with 4 bases between the two ends. This CDR3 comprises 11 residues. In DNA, the CDR3 is TGTGCCAGCAGCGGATCCTACGAGCAGTACGTC. Translated, it gives CASSGSYEQYV.

The chain recombines TRBV4-1 with TRBJ1-5, with D perhaps matching TRBD1 (5 bases). The CDR3 covers 16 residues. V was shortened by 0 bases and J by 2 bases, with 11 bases between the two germline ends. Germline CDR1 is MGHRA and CDR2 is YSYEKL. In nucleotides, the CDR3 is TGCGCCAGCAGCCAAGATCAAGGGGCCCGCAATCAGCCCCAGCATTTT. It is translated as CASSQDQGARNQPQHF.

This clonotype has at least ten counts. V gene TRBV4-1 combines with J gene TRBJ2-5, with D possibly matching TRBD2 (6 bases). V was trimmed by 5 bases and J by 5 bases, leaving 15 bases between them. The germline V gene has CDR1 MGHRA and CDR2 YSYEKL. CDR3 length equals 14 residues. In nucleotides, the CDR3 is TGCGCCAGCAGCTTCCTCGCGGGGATTGAGACCCAGTACTTC. Encoded protein: CASSFLAGIETQYF.

This chain joins TRBV5-1 and TRBJ1-4, with unresolved D. The length of the CDR3 is 16 residues. Germline V CDR1 and CDR2: SGHRS, YFSETQ. V was shortened by 0 bases and J by 7 bases, with 16 bases between the two germline ends. The CDR3 loop reads CASSLGLPEGGEKLFF. In DNA, the CDR3 is TGCGCCAGCAGCTTGGGATTACCTGAGGGTGGTGAAAAACTGTTTTTT.